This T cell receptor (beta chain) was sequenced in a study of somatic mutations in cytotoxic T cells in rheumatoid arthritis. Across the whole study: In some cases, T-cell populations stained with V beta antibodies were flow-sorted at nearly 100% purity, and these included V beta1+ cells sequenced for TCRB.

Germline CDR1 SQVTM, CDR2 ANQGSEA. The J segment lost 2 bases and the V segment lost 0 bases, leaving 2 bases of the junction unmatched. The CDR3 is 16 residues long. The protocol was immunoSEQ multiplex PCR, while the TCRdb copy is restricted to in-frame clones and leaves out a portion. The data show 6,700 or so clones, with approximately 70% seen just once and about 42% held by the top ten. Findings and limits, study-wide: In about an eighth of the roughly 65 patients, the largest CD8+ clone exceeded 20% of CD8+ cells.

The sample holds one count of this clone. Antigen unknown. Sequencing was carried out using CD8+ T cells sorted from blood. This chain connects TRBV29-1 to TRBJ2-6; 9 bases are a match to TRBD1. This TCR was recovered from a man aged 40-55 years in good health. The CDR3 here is CSVEDWTGAGANVLTF. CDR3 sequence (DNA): TGCAGCGTTGAAGATTGGACAGGGGCTGGGGCCAACGTCCTGACTTTC.